The 3 T cell receptor beta chains listed next were all sequenced from one sample in a study of blood T cells in healthy people across ages. Sample-barcoded 5' priming and a J-beta primer mix drove a second PCR of roughly 6 to 12 cycles. TCRdb reprocessed the 5' RACE reads via MiXCR and lists one record per CDR3 protein. This repertoire shows some 1,500,000 distinct CDR3 sequences, approximately 43% found once; its top ten account for about 3.8%. The sequenced material came from blood. Receptors originate from a woman younger than 30 in good health.

The chain has TRBV7-8 and TRBJ2-1; tentatively, D is TRBD2 (6 bases). Between the trimmed V and J ends, which lost 7 bases and 4 bases, there was a span of 17 bases. Per germline, CDR1 SGHVS and CDR2 FQNEAQ. The CDR3 consists of 15 residues. This CDR3 reads CASNFSRLEYNEQFF. The CDR3 DNA reads TGTGCCAGCAACTTTAGCCGACTAGAATACAATGAGCAGTTCTTC.

The sample holds a few counts of this clonotype. A read error may explain this, as a much larger clone is one base away. The chain carries TRBV6-5 and TRBJ2-5; 8 bases agree with TRBD1. The CDR3 has 13 amino acids. CDR1 and CDR2 from the germline V gene are MNHEY and SVGAGI. The CDR3 DNA reads as TGTGCCAGCAGTGACTCAGGGGGCGATGAGCAGTACTTC. This encodes CASSDSGGDEQYF.

The chain links TRBV10-3 to TRBJ2-1; 11 bases agree with TRBD2. The germline CDR1 and CDR2 sequences are ENHRY and SYGVKD. This CDR3 is built from 15 residues. With V trimmed by 6 bases and J by 2 bases, 3 bases remained unmatched. The CDR3 loop reads CAISSSGGTYNEQFF. CDR3 nucleotides: TGTGCCATCAGCTCTAGCGGGGGGACCTACAATGAGCAGTTCTTC.